The clone carrying this TCR beta chain was counted once. The sample originates from a study of blood T cell repertoires in COVID-19. Study in general: PBMCs, B-cell-depleted T cells, or T cells provided the cDNA or gDNA that made up the material.

The V segment lost 3 bases and the J segment 3 bases; nucleotides outside the gene matches: 4. Germline V lookup: CDR1 MGHRA, CDR2 YSYEKL. The CDR3 covers 16 residues. The method was immunoSEQ multiplex PCR; TCRdb's version includes in-frame clones alone and lacks a portion of them. The top ten clones hold around 2.1% of a sample with 250,000 to 350,000 clones, more than 75% of them seen once. Sequencing input: peripheral blood. The clonotype originates from a young woman who had recovered from COVID-19. The gene calls are TRBV4-1 and TRBJ2-1; 11 nucleotides line up with TRBD1. The CDR3 spells CASSQWGQGDYNEQFF. Here the CDR3 DNA reads TGCGCCAGCAGCCAGTGGGGACAGGGGGACTACAATGAGCAGTTCTTC.